A single TCR beta chain is shown here with its context. This specimen comes from a study of Ad26.COV2.S vaccination and SARS-CoV-2 variants. Only in-frame clones appear in the TCRdb table, and some are missing; sequencing was by immunoSEQ multiplex PCR. The sample has about 680,000 clones; around 92% are singletons. Described treatment: roughly 19 received Ad26.COV2.S at low or high dose, single or two shots; 5 received placebo; per-sample allocation not given. Collection of samples fell on day 63 after the first vaccine or placebo injection. Germline V lookup: CDR1 LNHDA, CDR2 SQIVND (reference sequence). This CDR3 has 16 amino acids. V was pared by 4 bases and J by 2 bases, with 6 bases of the junction left unmatched.

The clonotype originates from a person aged 18-65 years who received the Ad26.COV2.S COVID-19 vaccine or a placebo. This specimen consisted of peripheral blood, obtained in a trial of Ad26.COV2.S vaccine versus placebo. The V and J genes are TRBV19 and TRBJ2-3, with TRBD2 matching 10 bases. CDR3: CASSKGLAGVTDTQYF. The CDR3 bases are TGTGCCAGTAGTAAGGGTCTAGCGGGAGTCACAGATACGCAGTATTTT. Supplemented by reference TRBV19 and TRBJ2-3, the full variable domain reads DGGITQSPKYLFRKEGQNVTLSCEQNLNHDAMYWYRQDPGQGLRLIYYSQIVNDFQKGDIAEGYSVSREKKESFPLTVTSAQKNPTAFYLCASSKGLAGVTDTQYFGPGTRLTVL.